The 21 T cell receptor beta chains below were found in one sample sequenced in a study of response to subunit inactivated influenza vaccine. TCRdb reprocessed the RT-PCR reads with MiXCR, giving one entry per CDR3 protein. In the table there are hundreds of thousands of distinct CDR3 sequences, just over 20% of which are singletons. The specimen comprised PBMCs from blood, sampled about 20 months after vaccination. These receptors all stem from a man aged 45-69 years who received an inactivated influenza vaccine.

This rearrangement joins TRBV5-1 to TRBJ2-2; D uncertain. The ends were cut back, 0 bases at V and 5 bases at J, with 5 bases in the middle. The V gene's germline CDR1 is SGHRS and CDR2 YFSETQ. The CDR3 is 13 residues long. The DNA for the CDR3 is TGCGCCAGCAGCTTGGTGATGACCGGGGAGCTGTTTTTT. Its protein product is CASSLVMTGELFF. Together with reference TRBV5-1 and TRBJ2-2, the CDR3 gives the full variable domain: KAGVTQTPRYLIKTRGQQVTLSCSPISGHRSVSWYQQTPGQGLQFLFEYFSETQRNKGNFPGRFSGRQFSNSRSEMNVSTLELGDSALYLCASSLVMTGELFFGEGSRLTVL.

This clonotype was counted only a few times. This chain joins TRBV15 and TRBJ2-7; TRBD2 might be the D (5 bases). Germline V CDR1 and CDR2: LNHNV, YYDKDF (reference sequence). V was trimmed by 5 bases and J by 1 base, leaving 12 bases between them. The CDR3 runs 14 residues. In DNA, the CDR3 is TGTGCCACCAGCGGGCCTAGCAGATCCTACGAGCAGTACTTC. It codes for CATSGPSRSYEQYF.

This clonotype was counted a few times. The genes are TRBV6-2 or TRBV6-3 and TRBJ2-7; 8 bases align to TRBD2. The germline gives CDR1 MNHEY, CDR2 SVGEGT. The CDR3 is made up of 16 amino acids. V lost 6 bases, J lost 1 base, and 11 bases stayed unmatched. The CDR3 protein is CASRKEAGEFSYEQYF. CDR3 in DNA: TGTGCCAGCAGGAAGGAAGCGGGAGAGTTTTCCTACGAGCAGTACTTC.

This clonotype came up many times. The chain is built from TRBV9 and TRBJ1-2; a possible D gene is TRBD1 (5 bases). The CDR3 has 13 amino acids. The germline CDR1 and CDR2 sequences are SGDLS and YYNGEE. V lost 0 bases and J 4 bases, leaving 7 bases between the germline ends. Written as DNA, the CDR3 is TGTGCCAGCAGCGTAGCTGACAGCTATGGCTACACCTTC. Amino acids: CASSVADSYGYTF. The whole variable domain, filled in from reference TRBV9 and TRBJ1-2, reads DSGVTQTPKHLITATGQRVTLRCSPRSGDLSVYWYQQSLDQGLQFLIQYYNGEERAKGNILERFSAQQFPDLHSELNLSSLELGDSALYFCASSVADSYGYTFGSGTRLTVV.

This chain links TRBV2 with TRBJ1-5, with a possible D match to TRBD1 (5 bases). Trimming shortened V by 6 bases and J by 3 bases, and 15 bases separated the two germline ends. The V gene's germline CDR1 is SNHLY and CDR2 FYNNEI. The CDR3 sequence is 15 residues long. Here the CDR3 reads CASSQQAAYNQPQHF. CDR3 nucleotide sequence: TGTGCCAGCAGCCAACAGGCGGCCTACAATCAGCCCCAGCATTTT.

CDR3 amino acids: CASSEYPRRREETQYF. The DNA for the CDR3 is TGTGCCAGCAGTGAATACCCCCGGCGGAGGGAGGAGACCCAGTACTTC. The V gene is TRBV25-1, the J gene TRBJ2-5; D possibly corresponds to TRBD2 (6 bases). From germline, CDR1 is MGHDK and CDR2 SYGVNS. Trimming pared 0 bases from V and 5 bases from J, leaving 16 bases between. CDR3 length equals 16 residues.

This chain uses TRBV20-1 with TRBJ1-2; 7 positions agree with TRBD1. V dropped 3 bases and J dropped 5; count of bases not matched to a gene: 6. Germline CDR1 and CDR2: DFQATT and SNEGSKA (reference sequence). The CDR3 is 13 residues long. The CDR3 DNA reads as TGCAGTGCTAGCCGGGACAGAACTTATGGCTACACCTTC. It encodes CSASRDRTYGYTF.

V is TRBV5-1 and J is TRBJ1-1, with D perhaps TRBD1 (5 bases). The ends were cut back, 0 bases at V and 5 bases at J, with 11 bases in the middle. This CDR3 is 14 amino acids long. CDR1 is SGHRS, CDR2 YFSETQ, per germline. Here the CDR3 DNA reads TGCGCCAGCAGCTTGGAACAGTGGGGGACTGAAGCTTTCTTT. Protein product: CASSLEQWGTEAFF.

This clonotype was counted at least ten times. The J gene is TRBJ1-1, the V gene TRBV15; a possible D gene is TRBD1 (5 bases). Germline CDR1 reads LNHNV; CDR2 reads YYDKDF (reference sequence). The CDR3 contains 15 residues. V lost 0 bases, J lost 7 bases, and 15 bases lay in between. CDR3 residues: CATSREGRGALEAFF. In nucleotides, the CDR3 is TGTGCCACCAGCAGAGAGGGGCGAGGCGCACTTGAAGCTTTCTTT.

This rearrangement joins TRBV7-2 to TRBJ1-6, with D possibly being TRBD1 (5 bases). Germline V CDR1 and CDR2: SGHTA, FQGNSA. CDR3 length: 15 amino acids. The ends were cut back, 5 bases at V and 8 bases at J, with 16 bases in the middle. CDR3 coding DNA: TGTGCCAGCAGCGCCTCCCAGGGCGGGTATTCACCCCTCCACTTT. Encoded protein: CASSASQGGYSPLHF.

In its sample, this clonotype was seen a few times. In nucleotides, the CDR3 is TGTGCCAGCGCTAGCGGGAGGCACATAACCATTCAGTACTTC. Its translation: CASASGRHITIQYF. The rearrangement joins TRBV28 to TRBJ2-4, with 11 nucleotides matching TRBD2. V shed 8 bases, J shed 9 bases, and the junction held 9 bases outside the gene matches. The CDR3 has 14 residues. Per germline, CDR1 MDHEN and CDR2 SYDVKM.

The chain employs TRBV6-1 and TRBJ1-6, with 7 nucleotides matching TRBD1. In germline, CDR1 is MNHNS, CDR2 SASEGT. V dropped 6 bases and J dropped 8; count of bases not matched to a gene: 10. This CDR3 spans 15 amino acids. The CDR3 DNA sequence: TGTGCCAGCAGGATAAAACAGGGGTCCTATTCACCCCTCCACTTT. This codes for CASRIKQGSYSPLHF.

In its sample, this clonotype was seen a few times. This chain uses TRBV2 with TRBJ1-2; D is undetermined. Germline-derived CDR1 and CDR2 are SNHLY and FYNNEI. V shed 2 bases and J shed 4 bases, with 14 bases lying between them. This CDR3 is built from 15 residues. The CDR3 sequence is CASSESWVPGYGYTF. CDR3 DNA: TGTGCCAGCAGTGAAAGTTGGGTGCCAGGCTATGGCTACACCTTC.

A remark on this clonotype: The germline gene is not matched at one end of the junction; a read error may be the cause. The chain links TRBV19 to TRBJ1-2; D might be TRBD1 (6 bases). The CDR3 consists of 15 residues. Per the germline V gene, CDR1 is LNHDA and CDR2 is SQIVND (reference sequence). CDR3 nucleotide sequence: TGTGCCAGTAGGGTCCGGGGGGCCTTTAACTATTGCTACACCTTC. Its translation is CASRVRGAFNYCYTF.

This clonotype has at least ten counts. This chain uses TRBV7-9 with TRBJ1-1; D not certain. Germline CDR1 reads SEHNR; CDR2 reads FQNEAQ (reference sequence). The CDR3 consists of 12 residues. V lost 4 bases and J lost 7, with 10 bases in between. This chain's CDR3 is CASSWALGEAFF. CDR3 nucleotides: TGTGCCAGCAGCTGGGCTTTAGGTGAAGCTTTCTTT.

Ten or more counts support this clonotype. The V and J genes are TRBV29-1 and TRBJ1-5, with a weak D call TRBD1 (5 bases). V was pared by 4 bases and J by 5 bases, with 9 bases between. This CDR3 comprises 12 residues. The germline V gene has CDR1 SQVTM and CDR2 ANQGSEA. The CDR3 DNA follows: TGCAGCGTTGGGGGCCCGGATCAGCCCCAGCATTTT. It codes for CSVGGPDQPQHF.

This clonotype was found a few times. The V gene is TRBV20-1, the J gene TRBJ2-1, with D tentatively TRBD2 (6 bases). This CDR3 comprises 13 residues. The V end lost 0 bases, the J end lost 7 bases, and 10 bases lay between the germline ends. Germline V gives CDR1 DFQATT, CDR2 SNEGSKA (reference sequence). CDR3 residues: CSARDASVNEQFF. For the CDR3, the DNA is TGCAGTGCTAGAGACGCTAGCGTGAATGAGCAGTTCTTC.

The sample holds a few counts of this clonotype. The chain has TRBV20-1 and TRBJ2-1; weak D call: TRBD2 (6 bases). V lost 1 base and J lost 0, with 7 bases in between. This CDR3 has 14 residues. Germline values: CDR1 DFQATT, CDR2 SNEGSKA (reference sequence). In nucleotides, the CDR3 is TGCAGTGCTAGAGTTAGCGGCTCCTACAATGAGCAGTTCTTC. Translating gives CSARVSGSYNEQFF.

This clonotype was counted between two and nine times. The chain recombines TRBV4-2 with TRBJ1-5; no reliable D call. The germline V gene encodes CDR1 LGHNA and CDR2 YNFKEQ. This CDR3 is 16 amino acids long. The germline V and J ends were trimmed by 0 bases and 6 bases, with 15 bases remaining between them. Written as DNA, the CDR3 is TGTGCCAGCAGCCAAGAGGATCAGGATGTGGGTCAGCCCCAGCATTTT. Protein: CASSQEDQDVGQPQHF.

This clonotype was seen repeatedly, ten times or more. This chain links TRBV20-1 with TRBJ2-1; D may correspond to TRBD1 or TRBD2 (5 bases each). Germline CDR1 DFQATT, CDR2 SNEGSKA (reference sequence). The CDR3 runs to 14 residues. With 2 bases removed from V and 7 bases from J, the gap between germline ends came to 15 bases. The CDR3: CSARTGPTLNEQFF. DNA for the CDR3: TGCAGTGCTAGAACGGGACCTACGTTGAATGAGCAGTTCTTC.

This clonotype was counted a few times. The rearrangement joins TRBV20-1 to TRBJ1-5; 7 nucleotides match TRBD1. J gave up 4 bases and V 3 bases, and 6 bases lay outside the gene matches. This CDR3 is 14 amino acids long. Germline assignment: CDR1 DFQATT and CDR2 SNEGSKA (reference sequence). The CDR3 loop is CSASTGAGNQPQHF. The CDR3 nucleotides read TGCAGTGCTAGCACAGGGGCAGGGAATCAGCCCCAGCATTTT.